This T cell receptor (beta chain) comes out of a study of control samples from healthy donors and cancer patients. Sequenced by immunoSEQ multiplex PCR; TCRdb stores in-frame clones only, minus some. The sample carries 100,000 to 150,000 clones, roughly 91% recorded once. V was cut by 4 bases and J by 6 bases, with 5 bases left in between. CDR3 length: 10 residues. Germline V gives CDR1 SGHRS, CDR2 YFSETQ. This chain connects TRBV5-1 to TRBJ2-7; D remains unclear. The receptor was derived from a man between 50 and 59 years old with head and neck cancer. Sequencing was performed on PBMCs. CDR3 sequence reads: CASSRPEQYF. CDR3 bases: TGCGCCAGCAGCCGCCCCGAGCAGTACTTC.